The entry below gives a single T cell receptor (beta chain) sequence along with its context. The entry originates in a study of T cells expressing NK-cell markers. UMIs accompanied the 5'RACE template switching by which TCR beta cDNA was made. TCRdb reworked the 5' RACE reads into one entry per CDR3 protein, no DNA. The listing contains some 340,000 distinct CDR3 sequences. This CDR3 comprises 15 residues. From germline, CDR1 is SGDLS and CDR2 YYNGEE. The receptor's source is a man aged 18 to 70 in good health. V is TRBV9 and J is TRBJ1-2; TCRdb picks TRBD1, but there is no DNA to check that call. Sequenced sample: blood T cells: a sorted CD56 or NKG2C T cell subset, CD4+ or CD8+ T cells, or bulk PBMC T cells (not recorded which). The CDR3 sequence is CASSKGETGNYGYTF. Combining the CDR3 with reference TRBV9 and TRBJ1-2 gives the whole variable domain DSGVTQTPKHLITATGQRVTLRCSPRSGDLSVYWYQQSLDQGLQFLIQYYNGEERAKGNILERFSAQQFPDLHSELNLSSLELGDSALYFCASSKGETGNYGYTFGSGTRLTVV.